This entry features one T cell receptor beta chain sequence. It was around 300 ng DNA, 28,000 or so T cell genomes, that went into each replicate PCR of unsorted PBMC. As processed by the authors: Junction-only sequences without quality scores came from ImmunoSEQ, so filtering differed. Some clones are missing from TCRdb's copy, which holds only in-frame ones; the method was immunoSEQ multiplex PCR. The V and J calls and clone size come from that table; D and trimming were worked out from the DNA. The sample holds around 530,000 clones, roughly 72% seen once. The sample belongs to a study of shared clonotypes between healthy human individuals. The germline gives CDR1 SGHNT, CDR2 YYREEE (reference sequence). J gave up 11 bases and V 3 bases, and 9 bases lay outside the gene matches. CDR3 length: 14 residues.

The sequence derives from a woman between 40 and 55 years old in good health. Some clones in this sample may be carry-over from other donors' samples. The rearrangement joins TRBV5-4 to TRBJ2-1; 9 nucleotides line up with TRBD2. The specimen sequenced was PBMCs. The chain's CDR3 is CASSSPGLAFKQFF. The CDR3 region has the DNA TGTGCCAGCAGCTCACCGGGACTAGCTTTTAAGCAGTTCTTC.